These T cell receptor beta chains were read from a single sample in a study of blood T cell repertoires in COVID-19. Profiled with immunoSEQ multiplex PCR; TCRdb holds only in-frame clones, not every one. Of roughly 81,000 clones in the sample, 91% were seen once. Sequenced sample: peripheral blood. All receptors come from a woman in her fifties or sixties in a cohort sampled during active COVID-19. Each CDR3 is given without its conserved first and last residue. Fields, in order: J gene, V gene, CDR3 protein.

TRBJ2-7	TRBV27	ASTKTTSGTLYEQY
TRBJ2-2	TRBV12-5	ASGLGVANTGELF
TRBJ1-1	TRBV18	ASSGLNTEAF
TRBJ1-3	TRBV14	ASSPTSGNTIY
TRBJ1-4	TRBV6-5	ASRAGGREKLF
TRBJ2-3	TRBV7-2	ASSLATSRTDTQY
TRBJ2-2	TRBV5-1	ASSTQMTGGASTGELF
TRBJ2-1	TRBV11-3	ASSGTGGLNEQF
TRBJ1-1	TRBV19	ASSTGQLNTEAF
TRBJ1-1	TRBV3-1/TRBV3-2	ASSRTDREAF